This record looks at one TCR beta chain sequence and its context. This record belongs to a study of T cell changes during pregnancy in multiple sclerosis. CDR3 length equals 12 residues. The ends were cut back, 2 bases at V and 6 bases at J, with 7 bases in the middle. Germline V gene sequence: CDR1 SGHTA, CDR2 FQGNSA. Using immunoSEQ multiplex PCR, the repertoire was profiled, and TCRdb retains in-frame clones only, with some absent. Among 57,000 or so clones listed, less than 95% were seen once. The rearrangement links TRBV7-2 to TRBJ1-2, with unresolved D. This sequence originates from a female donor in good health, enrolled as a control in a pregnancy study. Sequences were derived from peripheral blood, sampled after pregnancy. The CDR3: CASSLQRDGYTF. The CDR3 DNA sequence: TGTGCCAGCAGCTTACAGCGGGATGGCTACACCTTC.